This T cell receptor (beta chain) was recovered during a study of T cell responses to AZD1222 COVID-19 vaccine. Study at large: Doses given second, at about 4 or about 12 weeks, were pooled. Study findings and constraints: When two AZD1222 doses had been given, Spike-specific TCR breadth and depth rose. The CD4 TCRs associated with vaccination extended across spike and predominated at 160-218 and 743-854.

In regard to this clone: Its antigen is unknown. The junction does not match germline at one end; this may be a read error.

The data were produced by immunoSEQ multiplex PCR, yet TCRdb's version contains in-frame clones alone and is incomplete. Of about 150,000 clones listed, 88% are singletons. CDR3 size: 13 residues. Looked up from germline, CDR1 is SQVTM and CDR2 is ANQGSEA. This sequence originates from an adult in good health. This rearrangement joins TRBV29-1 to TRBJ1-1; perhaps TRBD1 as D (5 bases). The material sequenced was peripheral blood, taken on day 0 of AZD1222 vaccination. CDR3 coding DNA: TGCAGCGTTCAAGAAGGGGCGAACACTGAAGCTTTCTTT. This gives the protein CSVQEGANTEAFF. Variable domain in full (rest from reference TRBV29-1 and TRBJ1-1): SAVISQKPSRDICQRGTSLTIQCQVDSQVTMMFWYRQQPGQSLTLIATANQGSEATYESGFVIDKFPISRPNLTFSTLTVSNMSPEDSSIYLCSVQEGANTEAFFGQGTRLTVV.